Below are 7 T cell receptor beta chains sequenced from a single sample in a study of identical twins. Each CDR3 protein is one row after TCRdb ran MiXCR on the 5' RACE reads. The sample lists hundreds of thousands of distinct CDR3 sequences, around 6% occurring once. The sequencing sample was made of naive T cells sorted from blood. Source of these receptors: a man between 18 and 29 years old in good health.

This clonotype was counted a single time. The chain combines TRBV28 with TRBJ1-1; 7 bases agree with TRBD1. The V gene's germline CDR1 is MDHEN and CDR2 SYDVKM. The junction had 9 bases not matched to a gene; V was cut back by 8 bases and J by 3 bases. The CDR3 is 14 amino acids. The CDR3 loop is CASRKGRGDTEAFF. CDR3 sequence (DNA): TGTGCCAGCCGAAAGGGCAGGGGGGACACTGAAGCTTTCTTT.

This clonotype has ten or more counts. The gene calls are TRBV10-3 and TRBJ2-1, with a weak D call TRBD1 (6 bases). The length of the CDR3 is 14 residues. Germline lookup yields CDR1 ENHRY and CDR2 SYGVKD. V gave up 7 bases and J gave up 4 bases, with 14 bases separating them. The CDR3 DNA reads TGTGCCATCATGGGGGCTTTTTCTTACAATGAGCAGTTCTTC. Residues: CAIMGAFSYNEQFF.

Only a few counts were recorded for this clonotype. For the CDR3, the DNA is TGTGCCAGCACCCAAAACCCAGGCCCAATGGGGTGGCCCCAGCATTTT. Protein product: CASTQNPGPMGWPQHF. The rearrangement uses TRBV6-2 or TRBV6-3 and TRBJ1-5; no clear D. Germline values: CDR1 MNHEY, CDR2 SVGEGT. The CDR3 loop spans 16 amino acids. Trimming stripped 7 bases from V and 9 bases from J, with 25 bases between.

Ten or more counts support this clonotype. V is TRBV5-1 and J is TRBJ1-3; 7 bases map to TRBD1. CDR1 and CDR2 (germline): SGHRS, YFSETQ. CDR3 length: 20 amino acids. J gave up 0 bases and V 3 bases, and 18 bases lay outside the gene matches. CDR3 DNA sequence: TGCGCCAGCAGCTCGGGCGGTTACAGGGGACAATCTTTCTCTGGAAACACCATATATTTT. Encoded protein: CASSSGGYRGQSFSGNTIYF.

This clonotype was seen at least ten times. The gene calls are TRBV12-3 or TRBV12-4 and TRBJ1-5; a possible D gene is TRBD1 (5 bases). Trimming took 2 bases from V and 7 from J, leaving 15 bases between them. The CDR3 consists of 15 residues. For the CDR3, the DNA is TGTGCCAGCAGTTTACTCGGCAGGGTAGAACAGCCCCAGCATTTT. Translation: CASSLLGRVEQPQHF.

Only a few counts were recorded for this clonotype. The DNA for the CDR3 is TGCAGCGTTGGAAAGCGGGAGGGGGGCACCGGGGAGCTGTTTTTT. Translating it yields CSVGKREGGTGELFF. V is TRBV29-1 and J is TRBJ2-2; 10 nucleotides line up with TRBD2. V lost 4 bases and J lost 4; bases outside the gene matches: 6. The CDR3 is 15 amino acids. In germline, CDR1 is SQVTM, CDR2 ANQGSEA.

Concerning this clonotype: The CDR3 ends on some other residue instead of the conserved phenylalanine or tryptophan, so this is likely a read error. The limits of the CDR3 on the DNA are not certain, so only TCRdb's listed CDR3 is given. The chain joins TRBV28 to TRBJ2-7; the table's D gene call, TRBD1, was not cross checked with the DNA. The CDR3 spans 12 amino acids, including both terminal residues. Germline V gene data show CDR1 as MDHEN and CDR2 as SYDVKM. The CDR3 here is CASSGGSSYFRI.